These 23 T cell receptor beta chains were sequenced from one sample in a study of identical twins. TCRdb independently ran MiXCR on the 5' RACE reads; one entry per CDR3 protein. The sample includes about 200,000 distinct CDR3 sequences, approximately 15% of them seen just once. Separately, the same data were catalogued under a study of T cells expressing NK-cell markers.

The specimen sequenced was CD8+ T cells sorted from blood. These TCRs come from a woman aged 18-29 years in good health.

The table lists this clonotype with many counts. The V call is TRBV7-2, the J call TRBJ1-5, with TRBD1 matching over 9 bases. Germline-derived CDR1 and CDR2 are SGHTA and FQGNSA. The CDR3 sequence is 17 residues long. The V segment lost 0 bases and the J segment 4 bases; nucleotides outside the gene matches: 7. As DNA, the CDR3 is TGTGCCAGCAGCTTAGCAGGTACAGGGGGCCTAAATCAGCCCCAGCATTTT. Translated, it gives CASSLAGTGGLNQPQHF.

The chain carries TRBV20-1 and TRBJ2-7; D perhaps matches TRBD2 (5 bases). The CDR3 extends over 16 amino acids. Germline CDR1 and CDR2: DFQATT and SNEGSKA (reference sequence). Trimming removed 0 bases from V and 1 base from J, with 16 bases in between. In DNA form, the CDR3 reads TGCAGTGCTAGAGACACATTGACGGAGGTGTCCTACGAGCAGTACTTC. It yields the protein CSARDTLTEVSYEQYF.

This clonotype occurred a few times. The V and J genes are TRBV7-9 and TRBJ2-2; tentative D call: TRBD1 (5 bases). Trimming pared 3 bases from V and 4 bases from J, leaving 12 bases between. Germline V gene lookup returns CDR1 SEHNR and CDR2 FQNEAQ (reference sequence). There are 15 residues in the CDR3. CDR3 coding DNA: TGTGCCAGCAGCTTTCCAGGGTGGGCCACCGGGGAGCTGTTTTTT. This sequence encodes CASSFPGWATGELFF.

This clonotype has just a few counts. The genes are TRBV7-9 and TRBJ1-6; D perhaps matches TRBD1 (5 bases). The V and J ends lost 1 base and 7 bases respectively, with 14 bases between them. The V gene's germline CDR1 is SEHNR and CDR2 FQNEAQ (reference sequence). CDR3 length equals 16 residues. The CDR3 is CASSLDRGRVNSPLHF. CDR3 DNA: TGTGCCAGCAGCTTAGACCGTGGCAGGGTAAATTCACCCCTCCACTTT.

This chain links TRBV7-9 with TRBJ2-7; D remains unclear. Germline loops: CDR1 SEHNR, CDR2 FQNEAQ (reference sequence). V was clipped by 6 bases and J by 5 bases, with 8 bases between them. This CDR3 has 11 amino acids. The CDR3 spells CASRADDEQYF. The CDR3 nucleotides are TGTGCCAGCAGGGCAGACGACGAGCAGTACTTC.

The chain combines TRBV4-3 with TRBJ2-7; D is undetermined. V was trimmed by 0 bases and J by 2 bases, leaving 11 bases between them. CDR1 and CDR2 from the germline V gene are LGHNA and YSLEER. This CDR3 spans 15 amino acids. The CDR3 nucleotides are TGCGCCAGCAGCCAAGAGAGAGGAATTCCCTACGAGCAGTACTTC. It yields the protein CASSQERGIPYEQYF.

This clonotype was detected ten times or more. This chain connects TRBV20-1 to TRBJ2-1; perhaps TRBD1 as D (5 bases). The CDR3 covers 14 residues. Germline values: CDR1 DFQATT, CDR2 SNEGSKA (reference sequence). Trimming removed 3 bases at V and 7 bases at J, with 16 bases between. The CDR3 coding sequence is TGCAGTGCTAGGGACATCCCCAGGATGAATGAGCAGTTCTTC. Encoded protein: CSARDIPRMNEQFF.

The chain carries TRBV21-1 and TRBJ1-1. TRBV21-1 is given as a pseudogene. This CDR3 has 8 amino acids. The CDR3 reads CASCEAFF. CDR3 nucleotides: TGTGCCAGCTGCGAAGCTTTCTTT.

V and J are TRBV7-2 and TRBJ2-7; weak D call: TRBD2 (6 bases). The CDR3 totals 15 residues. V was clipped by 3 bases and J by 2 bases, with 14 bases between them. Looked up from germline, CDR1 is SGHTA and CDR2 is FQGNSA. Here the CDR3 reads CASSFAGMGPYEQYF. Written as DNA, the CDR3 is TGTGCCAGCAGCTTCGCGGGAATGGGGCCCTACGAGCAGTACTTC.

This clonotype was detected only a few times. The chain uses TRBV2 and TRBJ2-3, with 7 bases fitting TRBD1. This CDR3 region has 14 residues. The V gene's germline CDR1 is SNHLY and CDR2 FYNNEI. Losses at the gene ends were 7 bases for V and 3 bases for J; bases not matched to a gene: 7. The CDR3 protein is CASTTGDGTDTQYF. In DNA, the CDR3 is TGTGCCAGCACAACAGGGGATGGAACAGATACGCAGTATTTT.

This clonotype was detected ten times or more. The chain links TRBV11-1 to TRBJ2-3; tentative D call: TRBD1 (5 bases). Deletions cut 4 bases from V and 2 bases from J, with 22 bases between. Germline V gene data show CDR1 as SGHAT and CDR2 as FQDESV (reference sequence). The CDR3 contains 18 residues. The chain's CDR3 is CASSCIHKTGFLTDTQYF. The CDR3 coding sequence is TGTGCCAGCAGCTGTATCCACAAAACAGGCTTCCTCACAGATACGCAGTATTTT.

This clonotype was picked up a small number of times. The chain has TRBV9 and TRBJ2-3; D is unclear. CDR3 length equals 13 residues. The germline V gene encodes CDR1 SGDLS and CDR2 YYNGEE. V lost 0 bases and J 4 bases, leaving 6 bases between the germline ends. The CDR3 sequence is CASSVGDSDTQYF. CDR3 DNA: TGTGCCAGCAGCGTAGGCGACTCAGATACGCAGTATTTT. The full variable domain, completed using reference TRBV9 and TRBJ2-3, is DSGVTQTPKHLITATGQRVTLRCSPRSGDLSVYWYQQSLDQGLQFLIQYYNGEERAKGNILERFSAQQFPDLHSELNLSSLELGDSALYFCASSVGDSDTQYFGPGTRLTVL.

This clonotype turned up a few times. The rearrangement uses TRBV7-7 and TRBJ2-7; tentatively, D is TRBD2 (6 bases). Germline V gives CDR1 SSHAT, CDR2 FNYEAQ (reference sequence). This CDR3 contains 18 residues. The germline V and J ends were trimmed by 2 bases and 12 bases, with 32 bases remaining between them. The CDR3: CASSLFLWASADLSEGYF. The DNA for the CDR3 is TGTGCCAGCAGCTTATTTTTATGGGCTAGCGCAGACCTCTCCGAGGGGTACTTC.

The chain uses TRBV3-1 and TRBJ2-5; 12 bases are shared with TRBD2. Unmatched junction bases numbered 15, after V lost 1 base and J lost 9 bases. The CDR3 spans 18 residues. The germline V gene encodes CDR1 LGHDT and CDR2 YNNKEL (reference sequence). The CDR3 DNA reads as TGTGCCAGCAGCCAAGTCCGTCTAGCGGGGGGGCAATTCGAGTCCCAGTACTTC. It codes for CASSQVRLAGGQFESQYF.

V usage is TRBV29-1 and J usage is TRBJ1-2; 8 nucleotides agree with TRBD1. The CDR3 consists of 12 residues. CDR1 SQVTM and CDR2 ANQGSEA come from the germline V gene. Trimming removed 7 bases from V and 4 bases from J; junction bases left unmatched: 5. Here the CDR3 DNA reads TGCAGCGCCCTGCAGGGGGCCTATGGCTACACCTTC. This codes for CSALQGAYGYTF.

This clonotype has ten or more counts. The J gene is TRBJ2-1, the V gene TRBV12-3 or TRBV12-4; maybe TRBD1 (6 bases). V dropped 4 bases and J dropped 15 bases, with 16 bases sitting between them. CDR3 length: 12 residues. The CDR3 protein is CASSSGTTRGFF. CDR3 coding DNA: TGTGCCAGCAGTTCCGGGACAACAAGAGGGTTCTTC.

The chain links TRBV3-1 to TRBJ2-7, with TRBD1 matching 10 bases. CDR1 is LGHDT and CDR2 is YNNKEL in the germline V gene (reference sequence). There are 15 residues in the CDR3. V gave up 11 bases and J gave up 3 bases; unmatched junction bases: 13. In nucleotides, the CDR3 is TGTGCCTCCTGCCAAGAGGACAGGGGGTTCTACGAGCAGTACTTC. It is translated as CASCQEDRGFYEQYF.

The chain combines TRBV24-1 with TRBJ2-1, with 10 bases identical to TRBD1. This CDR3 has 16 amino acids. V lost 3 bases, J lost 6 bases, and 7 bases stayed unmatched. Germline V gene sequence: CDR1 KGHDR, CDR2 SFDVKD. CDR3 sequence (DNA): TGTGCCACCAGTGATACCGGGACAGGGGTCTTCAATGAGCAGTTCTTC. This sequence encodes CATSDTGTGVFNEQFF.

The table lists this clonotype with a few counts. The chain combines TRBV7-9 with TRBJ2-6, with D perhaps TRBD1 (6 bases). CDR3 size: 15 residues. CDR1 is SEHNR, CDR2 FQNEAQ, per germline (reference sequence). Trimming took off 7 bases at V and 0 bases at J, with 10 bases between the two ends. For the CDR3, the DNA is TGTGCCAGCACAGGGGCCGGCTCTGGGGCCAACGTCCTGACTTTC. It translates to CASTGAGSGANVLTF.

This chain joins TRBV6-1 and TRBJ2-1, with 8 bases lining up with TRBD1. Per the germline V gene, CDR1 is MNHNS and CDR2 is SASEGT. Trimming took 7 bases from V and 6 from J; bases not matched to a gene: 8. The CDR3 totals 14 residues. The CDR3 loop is CASKTGETINEQFF. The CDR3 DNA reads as TGTGCCAGCAAGACAGGGGAGACAATCAATGAGCAGTTCTTC.

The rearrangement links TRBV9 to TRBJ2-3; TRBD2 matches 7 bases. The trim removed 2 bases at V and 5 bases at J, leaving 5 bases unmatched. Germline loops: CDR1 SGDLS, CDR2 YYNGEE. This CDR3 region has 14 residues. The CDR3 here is CASSVSSGGDTQYF. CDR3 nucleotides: TGTGCCAGCAGCGTCTCTAGCGGAGGAGATACGCAGTATTTT.

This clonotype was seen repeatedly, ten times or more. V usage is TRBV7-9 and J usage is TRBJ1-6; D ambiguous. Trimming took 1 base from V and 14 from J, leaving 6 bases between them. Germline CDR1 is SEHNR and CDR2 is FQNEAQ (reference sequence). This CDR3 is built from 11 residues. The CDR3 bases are TGTGCCAGCAGCTTAGGGGTTGCCCTCCACTTT. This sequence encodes CASSLGVALHF.

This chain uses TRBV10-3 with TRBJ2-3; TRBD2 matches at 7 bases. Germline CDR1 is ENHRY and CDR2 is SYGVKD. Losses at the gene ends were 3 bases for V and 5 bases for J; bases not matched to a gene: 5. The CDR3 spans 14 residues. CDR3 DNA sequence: TGTGCCATCAGTGACCGGGGGGTTGGAGATACGCAGTATTTT. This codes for CAISDRGVGDTQYF.